The rows below give T cell receptor beta chains drawn from one sample of a study of blood T cells in healthy people across ages. TCRdb redid the calling of the 5' RACE reads with MiXCR, one entry per CDR3 protein. Altogether 1.4 million or so distinct CDR3 sequences are present, 35% to 45% being singletons, with the ten largest covering under 5%. The sequenced sample consisted of blood. All receptors come from a woman aged 18-29 years in good health. Both conserved end residues are part of each CDR3. D genes are given only for firm matches. A clone size is listed for some rows: how often the clone was seen (once, few, many), or a class if it is expanded.

j_call clone_size v_call d_call cdr3_aa cdr3_nt
TRBJ2-5 few TRBV7-2 TRBD1 CASSLAGGAETQYF TGTGCCAGCAGCTTAGCAGGGGGCGCGGAGACCCAGTACTTC
TRBJ2-5 - TRBV29-1 - CSVLMAAGMETQYF TGCAGCGTTCTCATGGCGGCAGGGATGGAGACCCAGTACTTC
TRBJ2-1 - TRBV12-3/TRBV12-4 - CASTASGKVGYNEQFF TGTGCCAGCACCGCTTCAGGGAAAGTAGGTTACAATGAGCAGTTCTTC
TRBJ2-5 few TRBV7-2 TRBD2 CASSLNGLAEETQYF TGTGCCAGCAGCTTAAATGGGCTAGCGGAAGAGACCCAGTACTTC
TRBJ1-4 - TRBV12-3/TRBV12-4 - CASRRSLGEKLFF TGTGCCAGCAGGCGGTCTTTAGGAGAAAAACTGTTTTTT
TRBJ1-1 few TRBV2 TRBD1 CASSGDRAFMNTEAFF TGTGCCAGCAGCGGTGACAGGGCTTTTATGAACACTGAAGCTTTCTTT
TRBJ1-2 few TRBV12-3/TRBV12-4 - CASSLGAEARGYTF TGTGCCAGCAGTTTGGGGGCGGAGGCACGAGGCTACACCTTC
TRBJ2-5 few TRBV9 - CASSVGRAGTETQYF TGTGCCAGCAGCGTGGGACGGGCGGGAACTGAGACCCAGTACTTC
TRBJ1-2 - TRBV12-5 - CASGLVPGTNYGYTF TGTGCTAGTGGTTTGGTCCCCGGGACTAACTATGGCTACACCTTC
TRBJ1-1 - TRBV4-1 TRBD1 CASSYGTGLEAFF TGCGCCAGCAGCTACGGGACAGGGCTTGAAGCTTTCTTT
TRBJ2-3 few TRBV5-1 - CASRSELRGERDTQYF TGCGCCAGCAGATCCGAGTTACGGGGTGAGCGGGATACGCAGTATTTT
TRBJ2-7 once TRBV6-6 TRBD2 CASSSSPSGLAFPEQYF TGTGCCAGCAGTTCCTCACCCTCGGGACTAGCGTTCCCCGAGCAGTACTTC
TRBJ1-1 - TRBV6-5 TRBD1 CASSRSWTGGNLEAFF TGTGCCAGCAGCCGAAGTTGGACAGGGGGCAACTTGGAAGCTTTCTTT
TRBJ1-1 - TRBV12-3/TRBV12-4 TRBD1 CASSRQGRSTEAFF TGTGCCAGCAGTCGACAGGGTCGCAGCACTGAAGCTTTCTTT
TRBJ2-1 - TRBV13 - CASSLHLNEQFF TGTGCCAGCAGCTTACACCTGAATGAGCAGTTCTTC
TRBJ2-1 few TRBV7-3 TRBD2 CASSPLAGAAYNEQFF TGTGCCAGCAGCCCATTAGCGGGAGCAGCCTACAATGAGCAGTTCTTC
TRBJ1-4 - TRBV4-1 - CASSQDWGTNEKLFF TGCGCCAGCAGCCAAGACTGGGGAACTAATGAAAAACTGTTTTTT
TRBJ2-1 few TRBV6-2/TRBV6-3 - CASSYASEGNEQFF TGTGCCAGCAGTTACGCTAGCGAGGGCAATGAGCAGTTCTTC
TRBJ2-1 few TRBV7-2 TRBD1 CASMRRGQGIGEQFF TGTGCCAGCATGAGGAGGGGACAGGGGATCGGTGAGCAGTTCTTC
TRBJ1-2 few TRBV14 - CASSRTRAVYGYTF TGTGCCAGCAGTCGGACGAGGGCGGTCTATGGCTACACCTTC
TRBJ2-7 - TRBV7-9 TRBD2 CASSSAGAAWEQYF TGTGCCAGCAGCTCCGCGGGAGCTGCTTGGGAGCAGTACTTC
TRBJ1-5 - TRBV27 - CASSLSPWGAAHQPQHF TGTGCCAGCAGTTTATCCCCCTGGGGTGCGGCGCATCAGCCCCAGCATTTT
TRBJ2-7 - TRBV28 - CASSLPLGQIYEQYF TGTGCCAGCAGTTTACCCCTTGGGCAGATCTACGAGCAGTACTTC
TRBJ1-1 few TRBV28 - CASREQGPGNTEAFF TGTGCCAGCCGAGAGCAGGGCCCCGGGAACACTGAAGCTTTCTTT
TRBJ2-5 - TRBV7-7 TRBD1 CASSLGRQGSSEQYF TGTGCTAGCAGCTTAGGGAGACAGGGAAGTAGTGAGCAGTACTTC
TRBJ2-1 - TRBV4-3 - CASSLLATISYNEQFF TGCGCCAGCAGCCTCCTCGCGACGATCTCCTACAATGAGCAGTTCTTC
TRBJ2-3 once TRBV18 TRBD2 CASSPTIAGDTDTQYF TGTGCCAGCTCACCTACTATAGCGGGGGACACAGATACGCAGTATTTT
TRBJ1-1 - TRBV5-1 TRBD1 CASSAVPPGQGLNTEAFF TGCGCCAGCAGCGCGGTCCCACCGGGACAGGGGTTGAACACTGAAGCTTTCTTT
TRBJ2-3 - TRBV27 TRBD2 CASSLTGLAGVTDTQYF TGTGCCAGCAGTTTAACGGGGCTAGCGGGGGTAACAGATACGCAGTATTTT
TRBJ2-3 - TRBV4-2 TRBD2 CAGAGEDTQYF TGTGCCGGGGCGGGAGAAGATACGCAGTATTTT
TRBJ2-1 - TRBV30 TRBD1 CAWSVIGQGYNEQFF TGTGCCTGGAGTGTGATTGGACAGGGGTACAATGAGCAGTTCTTC